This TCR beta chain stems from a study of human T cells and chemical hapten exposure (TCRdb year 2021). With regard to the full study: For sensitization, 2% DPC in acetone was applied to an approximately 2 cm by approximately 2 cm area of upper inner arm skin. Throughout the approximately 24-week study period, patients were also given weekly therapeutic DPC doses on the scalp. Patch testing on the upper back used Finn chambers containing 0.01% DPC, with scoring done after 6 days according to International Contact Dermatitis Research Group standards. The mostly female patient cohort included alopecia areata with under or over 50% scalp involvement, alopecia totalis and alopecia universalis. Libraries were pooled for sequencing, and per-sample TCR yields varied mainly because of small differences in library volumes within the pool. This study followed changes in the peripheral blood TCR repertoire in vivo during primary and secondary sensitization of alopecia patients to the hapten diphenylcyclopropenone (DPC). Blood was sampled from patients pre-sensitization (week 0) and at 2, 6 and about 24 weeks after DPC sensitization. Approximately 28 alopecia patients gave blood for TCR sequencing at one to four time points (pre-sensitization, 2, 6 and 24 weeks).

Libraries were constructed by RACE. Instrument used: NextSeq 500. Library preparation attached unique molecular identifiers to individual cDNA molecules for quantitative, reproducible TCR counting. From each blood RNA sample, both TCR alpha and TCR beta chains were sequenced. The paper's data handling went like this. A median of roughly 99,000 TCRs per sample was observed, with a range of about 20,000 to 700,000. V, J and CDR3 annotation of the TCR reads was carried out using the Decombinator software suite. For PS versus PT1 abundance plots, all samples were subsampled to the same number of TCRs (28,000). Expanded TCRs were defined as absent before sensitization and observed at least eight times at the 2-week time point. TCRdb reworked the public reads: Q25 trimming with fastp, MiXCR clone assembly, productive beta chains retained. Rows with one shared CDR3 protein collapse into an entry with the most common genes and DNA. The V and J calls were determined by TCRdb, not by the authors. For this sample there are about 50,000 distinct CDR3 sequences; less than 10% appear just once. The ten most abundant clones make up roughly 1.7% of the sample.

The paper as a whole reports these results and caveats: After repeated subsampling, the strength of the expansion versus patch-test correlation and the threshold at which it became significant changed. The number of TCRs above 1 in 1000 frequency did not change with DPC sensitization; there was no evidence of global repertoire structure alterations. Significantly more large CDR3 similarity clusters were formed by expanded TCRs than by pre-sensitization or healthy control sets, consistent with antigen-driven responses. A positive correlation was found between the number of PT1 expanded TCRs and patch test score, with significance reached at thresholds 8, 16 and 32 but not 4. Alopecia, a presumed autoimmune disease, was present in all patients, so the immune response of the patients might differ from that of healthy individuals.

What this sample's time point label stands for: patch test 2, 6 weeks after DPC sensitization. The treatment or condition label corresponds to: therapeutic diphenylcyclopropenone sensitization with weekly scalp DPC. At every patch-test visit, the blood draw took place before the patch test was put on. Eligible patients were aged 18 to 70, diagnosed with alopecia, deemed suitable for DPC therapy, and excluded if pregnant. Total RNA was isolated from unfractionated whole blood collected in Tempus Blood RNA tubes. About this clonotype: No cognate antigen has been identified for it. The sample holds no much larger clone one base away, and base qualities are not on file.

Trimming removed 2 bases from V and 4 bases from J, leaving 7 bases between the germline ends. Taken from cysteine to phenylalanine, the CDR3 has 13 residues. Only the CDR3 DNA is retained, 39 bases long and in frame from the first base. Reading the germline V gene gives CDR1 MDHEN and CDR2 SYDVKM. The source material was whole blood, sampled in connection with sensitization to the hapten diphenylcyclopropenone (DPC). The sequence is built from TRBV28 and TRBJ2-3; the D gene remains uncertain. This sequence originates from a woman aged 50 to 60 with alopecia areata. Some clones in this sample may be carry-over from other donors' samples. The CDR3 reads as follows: CASSLKVPDTQYF. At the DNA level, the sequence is TGTGCCAGCAGTTTAAAGGTCCCAGATACGCAGTATTTT.